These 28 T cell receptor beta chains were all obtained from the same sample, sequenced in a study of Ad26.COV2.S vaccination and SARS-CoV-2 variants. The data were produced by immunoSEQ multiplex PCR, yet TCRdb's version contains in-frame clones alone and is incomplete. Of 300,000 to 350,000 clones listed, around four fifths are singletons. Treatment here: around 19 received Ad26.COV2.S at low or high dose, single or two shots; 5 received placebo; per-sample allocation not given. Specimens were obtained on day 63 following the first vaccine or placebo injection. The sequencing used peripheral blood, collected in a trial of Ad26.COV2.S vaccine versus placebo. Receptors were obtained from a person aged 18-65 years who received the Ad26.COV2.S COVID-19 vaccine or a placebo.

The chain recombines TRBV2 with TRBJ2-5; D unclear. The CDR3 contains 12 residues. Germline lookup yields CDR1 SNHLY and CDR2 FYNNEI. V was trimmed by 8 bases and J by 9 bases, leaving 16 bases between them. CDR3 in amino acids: CASALSLIAQYF. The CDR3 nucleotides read TGTGCCAGCGCCCTTTCTTTAATCGCCCAGTACTTC.

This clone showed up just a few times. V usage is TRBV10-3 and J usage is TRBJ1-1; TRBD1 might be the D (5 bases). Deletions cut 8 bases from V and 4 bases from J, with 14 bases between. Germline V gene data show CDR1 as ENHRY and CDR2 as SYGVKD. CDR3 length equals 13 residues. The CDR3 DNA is TGTGCCATCGGTAGGGATCAGGGCACTGAAGCTTTCTTT. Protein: CAIGRDQGTEAFF.

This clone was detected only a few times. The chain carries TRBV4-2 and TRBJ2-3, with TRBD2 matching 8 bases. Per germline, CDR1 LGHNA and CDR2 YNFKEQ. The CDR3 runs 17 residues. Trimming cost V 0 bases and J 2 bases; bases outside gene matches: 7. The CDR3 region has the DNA TGTGCCAGCAGCCAAGATTCGGTTAGCGGGGCCACAGATACGCAGTATTTT. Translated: CASSQDSVSGATDTQYF.

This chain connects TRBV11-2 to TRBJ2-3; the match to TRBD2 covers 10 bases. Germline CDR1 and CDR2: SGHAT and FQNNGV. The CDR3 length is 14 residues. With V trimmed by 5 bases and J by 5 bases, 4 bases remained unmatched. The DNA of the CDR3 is TGTGCCAGCAGCACACTAGCGGGGCTAGATACGCAGTATTTT. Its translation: CASSTLAGLDTQYF.

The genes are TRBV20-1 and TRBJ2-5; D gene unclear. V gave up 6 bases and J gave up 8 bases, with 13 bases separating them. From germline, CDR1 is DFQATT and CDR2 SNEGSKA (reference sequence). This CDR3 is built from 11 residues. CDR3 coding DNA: TGCAGTGCCCCAAAACAACCCACCCAGTACTTC. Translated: CSAPKQPTQYF.

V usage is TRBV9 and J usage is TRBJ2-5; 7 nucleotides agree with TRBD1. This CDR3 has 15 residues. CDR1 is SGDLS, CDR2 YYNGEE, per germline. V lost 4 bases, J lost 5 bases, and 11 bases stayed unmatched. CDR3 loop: CASSPRQGRMETQYF. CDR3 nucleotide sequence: TGTGCCAGCAGCCCTCGACAGGGTAGGATGGAGACCCAGTACTTC.

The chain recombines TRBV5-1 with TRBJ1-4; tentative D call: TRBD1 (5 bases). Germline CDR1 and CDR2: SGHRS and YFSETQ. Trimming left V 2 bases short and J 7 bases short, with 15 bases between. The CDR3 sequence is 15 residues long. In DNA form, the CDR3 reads TGCGCCAGCAGCTTTTTGGGGCAAGGCGGTGAAAAACTGTTTTTT. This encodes CASSFLGQGGEKLFF.

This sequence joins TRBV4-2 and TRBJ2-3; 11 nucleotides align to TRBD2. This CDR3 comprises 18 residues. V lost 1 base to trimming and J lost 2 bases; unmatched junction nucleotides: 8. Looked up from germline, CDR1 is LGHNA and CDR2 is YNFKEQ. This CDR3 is CASSQADLAGGITDTQYF. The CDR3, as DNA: TGTGCCAGCAGCCAAGCCGATCTAGCGGGGGGAATCACAGATACGCAGTATTTT.

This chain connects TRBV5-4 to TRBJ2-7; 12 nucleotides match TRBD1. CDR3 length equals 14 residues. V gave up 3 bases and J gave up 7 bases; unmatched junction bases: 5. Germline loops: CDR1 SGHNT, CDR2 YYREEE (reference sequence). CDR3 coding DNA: TGTGCCAGCAGCTCGGGACAGGGGGCGCGGGAGCAGTACTTC. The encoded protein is CASSSGQGAREQYF.

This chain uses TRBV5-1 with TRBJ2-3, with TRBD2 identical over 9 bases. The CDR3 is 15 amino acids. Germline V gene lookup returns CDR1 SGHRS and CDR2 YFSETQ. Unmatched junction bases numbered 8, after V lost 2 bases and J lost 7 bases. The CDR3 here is CASSFGGGARYTQYF. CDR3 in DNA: TGCGCCAGCAGCTTTGGCGGGGGGGCGAGGTATACGCAGTATTTT.

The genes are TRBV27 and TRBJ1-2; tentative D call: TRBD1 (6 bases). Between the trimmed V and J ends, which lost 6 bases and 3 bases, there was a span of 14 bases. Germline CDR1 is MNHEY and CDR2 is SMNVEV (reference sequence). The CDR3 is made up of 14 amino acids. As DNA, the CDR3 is TGTGCCAGCAGGCGAAGGGACACCTACTATGGCTACACCTTC. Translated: CASRRRDTYYGYTF.

CDR3 coding DNA: TGCGCCACCTCAGGGGGAGCAACGCAGTATTTT. Translated, it gives CATSGGATQYF. The rearrangement links TRBV5-1 to TRBJ2-3, with 7 bases matching TRBD1. The germline CDR1 and CDR2 sequences are SGHRS and YFSETQ. This CDR3 has 11 amino acids. Losses at the gene ends were 9 bases for V and 9 bases for J; bases not matched to a gene: 7.

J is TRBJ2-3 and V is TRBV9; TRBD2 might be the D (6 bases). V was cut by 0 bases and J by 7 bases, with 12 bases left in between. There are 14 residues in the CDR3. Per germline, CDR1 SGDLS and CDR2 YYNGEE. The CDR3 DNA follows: TGTGCCAGCAGCGTAGAGGGACTCGCCTATACGCAGTATTTT. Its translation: CASSVEGLAYTQYF.

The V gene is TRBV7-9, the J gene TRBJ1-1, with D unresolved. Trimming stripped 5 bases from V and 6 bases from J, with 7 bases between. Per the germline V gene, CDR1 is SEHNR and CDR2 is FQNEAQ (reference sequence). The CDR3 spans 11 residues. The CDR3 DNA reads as TGTGCCAGCAGCCTGGAGGCTGAAGCTTTCTTT. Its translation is CASSLEAEAFF.

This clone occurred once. The DNA for the CDR3 is TGCGCCAGCAGCTTGGCAGGGCTCCAAGAGACCCAGTACTTC. Protein sequence: CASSLAGLQETQYF. The chain employs TRBV5-1 and TRBJ2-5; the D gene is possibly TRBD1 (5 bases). V lost 0 bases to trimming and J lost 1 base, with 7 bases between them. This CDR3 spans 14 amino acids. Germline CDR1 is SGHRS and CDR2 is YFSETQ.

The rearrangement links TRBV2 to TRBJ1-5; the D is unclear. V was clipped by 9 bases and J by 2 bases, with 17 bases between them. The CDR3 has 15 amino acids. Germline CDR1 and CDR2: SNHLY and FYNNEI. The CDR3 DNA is TGTGCCAGTAACAATCGGGATATGGGCAATCAGCCCCAGCATTTT. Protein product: CASNNRDMGNQPQHF.

CDR3 in DNA: TGTGCCAGTAGTACACCAGGGGGAGGCGATCAGCCCCAGCATTTT. Its translation: CASSTPGGGDQPQHF. This sequence joins TRBV19 and TRBJ1-5, with 7 bases identical to TRBD1. Looked up from germline, CDR1 is LNHDA and CDR2 is SQIVND (reference sequence). The CDR3 extends over 15 amino acids. J was trimmed by 5 bases and V by 4 bases; bases with no gene match: 8.

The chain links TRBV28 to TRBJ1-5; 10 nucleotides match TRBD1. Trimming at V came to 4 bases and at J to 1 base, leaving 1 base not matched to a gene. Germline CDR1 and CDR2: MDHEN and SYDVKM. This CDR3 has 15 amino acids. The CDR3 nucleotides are TGTGCCAGCAGTTCGGGACAGGGGAGCAATCAGCCCCAGCATTTT. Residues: CASSSGQGSNQPQHF.

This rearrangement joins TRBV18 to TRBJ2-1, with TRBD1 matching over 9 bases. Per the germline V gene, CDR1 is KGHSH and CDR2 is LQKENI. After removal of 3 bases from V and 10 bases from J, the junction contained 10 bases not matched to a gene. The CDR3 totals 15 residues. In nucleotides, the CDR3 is TGTGCCAGCTCACCGGGACAGGGCATCCTCGGGGAGCAGTTCTTC. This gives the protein CASSPGQGILGEQFF. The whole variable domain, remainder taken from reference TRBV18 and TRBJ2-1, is NAGVMQNPRHLVRRRGQEARLRCSPMKGHSHVYWYRQLPEEGLKFMVYLQKENIIDESGMPKERFSAEFPKEGPSILRIQQVVRGDSAAYFCASSPGQGILGEQFFGPGTRLTVL.

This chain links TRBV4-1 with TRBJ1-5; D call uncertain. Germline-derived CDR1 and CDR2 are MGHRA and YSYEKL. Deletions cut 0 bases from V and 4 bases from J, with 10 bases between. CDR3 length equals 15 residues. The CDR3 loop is CASSQDPADNQPQHF. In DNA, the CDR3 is TGCGCCAGCAGCCAAGATCCAGCAGATAATCAGCCCCAGCATTTT.

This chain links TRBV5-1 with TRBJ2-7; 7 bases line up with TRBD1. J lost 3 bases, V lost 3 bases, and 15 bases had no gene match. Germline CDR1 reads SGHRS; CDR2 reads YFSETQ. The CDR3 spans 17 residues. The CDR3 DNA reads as TGCGCCAGCAGCTCGGACCCGGGACAGAAAGCCTTCTACGAGCAGTACTTC. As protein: CASSSDPGQKAFYEQYF.

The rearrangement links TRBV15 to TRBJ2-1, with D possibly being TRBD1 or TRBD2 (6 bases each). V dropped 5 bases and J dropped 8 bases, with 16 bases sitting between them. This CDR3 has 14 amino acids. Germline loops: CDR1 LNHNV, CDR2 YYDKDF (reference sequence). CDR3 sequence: CATSGAWGADEQFF. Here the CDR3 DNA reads TGTGCCACCAGCGGGGCCTGGGGGGCCGATGAGCAGTTCTTC.

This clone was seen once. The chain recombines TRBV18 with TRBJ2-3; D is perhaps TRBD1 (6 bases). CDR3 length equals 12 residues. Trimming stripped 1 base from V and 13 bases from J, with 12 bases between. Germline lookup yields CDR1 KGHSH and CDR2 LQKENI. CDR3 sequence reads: CASSPQGDEEYF. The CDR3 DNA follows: TGTGCCAGCTCACCACAGGGGGATGAGGAGTATTTT.

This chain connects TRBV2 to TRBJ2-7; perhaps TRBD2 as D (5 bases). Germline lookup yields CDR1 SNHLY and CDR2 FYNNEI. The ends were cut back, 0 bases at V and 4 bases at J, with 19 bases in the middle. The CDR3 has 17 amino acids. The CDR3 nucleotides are TGTGCCAGCAGTGAAGCGTGGGCCGACATTAGCGCTTACGAGCAGTACTTC. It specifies CASSEAWADISAYEQYF.

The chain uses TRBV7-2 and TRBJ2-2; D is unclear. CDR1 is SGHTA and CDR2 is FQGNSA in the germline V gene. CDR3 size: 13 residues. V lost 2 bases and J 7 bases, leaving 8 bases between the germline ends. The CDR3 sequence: CASSLITNGELFF. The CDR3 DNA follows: TGTGCCAGCAGCTTAATCACGAACGGGGAGCTGTTTTTT.

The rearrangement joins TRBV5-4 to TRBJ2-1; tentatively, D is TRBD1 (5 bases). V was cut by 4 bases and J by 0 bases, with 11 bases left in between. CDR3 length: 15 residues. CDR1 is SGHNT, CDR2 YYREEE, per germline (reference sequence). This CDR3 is CASSRAGYSYNEQFF. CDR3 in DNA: TGTGCCAGCAGCCGCGCAGGGTACTCCTACAATGAGCAGTTCTTC.

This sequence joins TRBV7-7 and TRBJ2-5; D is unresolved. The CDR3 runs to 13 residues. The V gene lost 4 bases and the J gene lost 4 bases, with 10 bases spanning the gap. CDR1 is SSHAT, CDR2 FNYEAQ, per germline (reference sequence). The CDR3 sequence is CASSSKDRETQYF. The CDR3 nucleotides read TGTGCCAGCAGCTCCAAGGACCGAGAGACCCAGTACTTC.

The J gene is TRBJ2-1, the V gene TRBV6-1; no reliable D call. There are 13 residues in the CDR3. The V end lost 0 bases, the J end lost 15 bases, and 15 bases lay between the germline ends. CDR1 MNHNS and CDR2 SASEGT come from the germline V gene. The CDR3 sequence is CASSEAGPKGRFF. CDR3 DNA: TGTGCCAGCAGTGAAGCCGGGCCAAAGGGAAGGTTCTTC.